The rows below give T cell receptor beta chains drawn from one sample of a study of control samples from healthy donors and cancer patients. Generated by immunoSEQ multiplex PCR, the TCRdb table keeps only in-frame clones and is missing some. The table shows some 79,000 clones, with about 88% occurring only once. The sample comprised blood. The receptors shown here come from a woman aged 45-60 years in good health. The CDR3 runs from the conserved cysteine through the conserved F or W. D genes are given only for firm matches. Not all rows give a size; the values are once, few, many and, for expanded clones, a class.

CDR3 protein	CDR3 DNA	D gene	V gene	J gene	clone size
CASSSDRGGYGYTF	TGTGCCAGCAGCTCCGACAGGGGGGGGTATGGCTACACCTTC	TRBD1	TRBV5-6	TRBJ1-2	-
CASSPGQGGEKLFF	TGTGCCAGCAGCCCCGGGCAGGGCGGTGAAAAACTGTTTTTT	-	TRBV28	TRBJ1-4	-
CASSSVPGLAGSNEQFF	TGCGCCAGCAGCTCGGTACCGGGACTAGCGGGATCTAATGAGCAGTTCTTC	TRBD2	TRBV5-1	TRBJ2-1	-
CATSRAIVGSYNEQFF	TGTGCCACCAGCAGAGCAATTGTCGGGAGCTACAATGAGCAGTTCTTC	-	TRBV15	TRBJ2-1	-
CASSTEWTPYSGNTIYF	TGTGCCAGTAGTACAGAGTGGACACCCTACTCTGGAAACACCATATATTTT	-	TRBV19	TRBJ1-3	-
CASSHDHRDQPQHF	TGCGCCAGCAGCCACGACCATCGGGATCAGCCCCAGCATTTT	-	TRBV4-1	TRBJ1-5	-
CSVPSGSIKYEQFF	TGCAGCGTTCCTAGCGGGAGCATCAAGTATGAGCAGTTCTTC	TRBD2	TRBV29-1	TRBJ2-1	-
CASSSGQGWTDTQYF	TGCGCCAGCAGCTCCGGACAGGGGTGGACAGATACGCAGTATTTT	TRBD1	TRBV5-1	TRBJ2-3	-
CASSLSSAASREGGTDTQYF	TGTGCCAGCAGCTTATCCAGCGCGGCTAGCAGGGAGGGGGGGACAGATACGCAGTATTTT	-	TRBV7-6	TRBJ2-3	-
CASSQGGSGEKLFF	TGTGCCAGCAGCCAAGGAGGGAGCGGTGAAAAACTGTTTTTT	-	TRBV14	TRBJ1-4	-
CASSMTSRSYEQYF	TGTGCCAGCAGCATGACTAGCCGATCCTACGAGCAGTACTTC	TRBD2	TRBV11-2	TRBJ2-7	-
CASSLATSGHTQYF	TGTGCCAGCAGCTTAGCGACTAGCGGACATACGCAGTATTTT	TRBD2	TRBV7-9	TRBJ2-3	once
CASSFSRGMYEQYF	TGTGCCAGCAGTTTTTCTCGCGGAATGTACGAGCAGTACTTC	-	TRBV27	TRBJ2-7	-
CASSGVGNQPQHF	TGTGCCAGCAGCGGGGTGGGCAATCAGCCCCAGCATTTT	-	TRBV7-9	TRBJ1-5	few
CASSQDLPGTDTQYF	TGTGCCAGCAGCCAAGACCTCCCAGGCACAGATACGCAGTATTTT	-	TRBV3-1/TRBV3-2	TRBJ2-3	-
CATRRGGGNFEQYF	TGTGCGACCCGGCGAGGAGGGGGGAACTTCGAGCAGTACTTC	-	TRBV6-5	TRBJ2-7	-
CASSKQSSYEQYF	TGTGCCAGCAGTAAGCAGAGCTCCTACGAGCAGTACTTC	-	TRBV9	TRBJ2-7	-
CASSLQGSRQETQYF	TGTGCCAGCAGCTTGCAAGGGTCTCGGCAAGAGACCCAGTACTTC	-	TRBV5-8	TRBJ2-5	-
CASSRGSGSSYNEQFF	TGTGCCAGCAGCCGGGGAAGCGGTAGCTCCTACAATGAGCAGTTCTTC	-	TRBV3-1/TRBV3-2	TRBJ2-1	-
CASSPTGVITGELFF	TGTGCCAGCAGCCCGACAGGGGTAATAACCGGGGAGCTGTTTTTT	TRBD1	TRBV5-5	TRBJ2-2	-
CASSDASGSVRQFF	TGTGCCAGCAGTGACGCTAGCGGGAGTGTACGGCAGTTCTTC	TRBD2	TRBV2	TRBJ2-1	-
CASSLSQDAGSPLHF	TGTGCCAGCAGTTTAAGCCAAGATGCAGGGTCACCCCTCCACTTT	-	TRBV28	TRBJ1-6	-
CASSQESAGDFQETQYF	TGTGCCAGCAGCCAAGAATCAGCAGGGGACTTCCAAGAGACCCAGTACTTC	-	TRBV4-2	TRBJ2-5	-
CASSSTGGGTEAFF	TGTGCCAGCAGCTCTACAGGCGGAGGGACTGAAGCTTTCTTT	-	TRBV7-3	TRBJ1-1	-
CARDGLGMYEQYF	TGTGCCAGGGACGGACTAGGAATGTACGAGCAGTACTTC	TRBD2	TRBV9	TRBJ2-7	-
CASTTLNRADELFF	TGTGCCAGCACTACCCTCAATCGCGCTGATGAACTGTTTTTT	-	TRBV6-5	TRBJ1-4	few
CASSVRAGAGTGELFF	TGTGCCAGCAGCGTCCGAGCGGGAGCAGGCACCGGGGAGCTGTTTTTT	TRBD2	TRBV3-1/TRBV3-2	TRBJ2-2	-
CASSLGTWGTYEQYF	TGCGCCAGCAGCTTGGGAACTTGGGGGACGTACGAGCAGTACTTC	-	TRBV5-1	TRBJ2-7	-
CASSFQSGTNTGELFF	TGTGCCAGCAGTTTCCAATCTGGGACGAACACCGGGGAGCTGTTTTTT	-	TRBV6-5	TRBJ2-2	-
CASSYSGTGAGGYTF	TGTGCCAGCAGTTACTCAGGGACAGGGGCGGGCGGCTACACCTTC	TRBD1	TRBV6-5	TRBJ1-2	few
CASSPDRGTDTQYF	TGCGCCAGCAGCCCGGACAGGGGGACAGATACGCAGTATTTT	TRBD1	TRBV5-1	TRBJ2-3	-
CASSQGLAGEGYEQYF	TGTGCCAGCAGCCAAGGACTAGCGGGAGAGGGGTACGAGCAGTACTTC	TRBD2	TRBV3-1/TRBV3-2	TRBJ2-7	-
CASSDDTNEQFF	TGTGCCAGCAGCGATGACACCAATGAGCAGTTCTTC	-	TRBV11-1	TRBJ2-1	-
CASRTGTANTGELFF	TGTGCCAGCAGAACCGGGACAGCTAACACCGGGGAGCTGTTTTTT	TRBD1	TRBV5-5	TRBJ2-2	-
CASSEALFSGNTIYF	TGTGCCAGCAGCGAGGCCCTTTTTTCTGGAAACACCATATATTTT	-	TRBV9	TRBJ1-3	few
CASSTGPSTEAFF	TGTGCCAGCTCCACCGGCCCCAGCACTGAAGCTTTCTTT	-	TRBV7-2	TRBJ1-1	-
CASSPGTENNEQFF	TGTGCCAGTAGTCCCGGGACAGAAAACAATGAGCAGTTCTTC	TRBD1	TRBV19	TRBJ2-1	-
CASSPTGGQPYEQYF	TGTGCCAGCAGCCCCACAGGGGGGCAGCCGTACGAGCAGTACTTC	TRBD1	TRBV7-9	TRBJ2-7	-
CASSSRDSREKLFF	TGTGCCAGCAGCTCCCGGGACAGTAGGGAAAAACTGTTTTTT	TRBD1	TRBV13	TRBJ1-4	-
CASSHGTSVGTQYF	TGCGCCAGCAGCCACGGGACTAGCGTGGGGACCCAGTACTTC	TRBD2	TRBV5-1	TRBJ2-5	-
CASSYSLLAGGYEQYF	TGTGCCAGCAGTTACTCCTTACTAGCGGGAGGCTACGAGCAGTACTTC	TRBD2	TRBV6-5	TRBJ2-7	-
CASSEERSTDTQYF	TGTGCCAGCAGTGAGGAGCGGAGCACAGATACGCAGTATTTT	-	TRBV6-4	TRBJ2-3	-